This TCR beta chain emerged from a study of T cells in Graves' hyperthyroidism and ophthalmopathy. Exclusion followed for patients with uncontrolled infection, other autoimmune disease, pregnancy or lactation. Comment on this clonotype: What it binds is not known. Its ends do not fully match the called genes, so a read error is possible.

The germline gives CDR1 SGHTA, CDR2 FQGNSA. This CDR3 region has 16 residues. Regarding the study as a whole: Most thyroid clonotypes expanded above 0.001 were also detected in blood. A 13 V-J model separated ophthalmopathy from stable hyperthyroidism.

TCR beta CDR3 region amplification was performed from RNA transcripts. Using the HTBI primer set, a first-round RT-PCR was run on the TCR CDR3. TCRdb ran MiXCR on the multiplex PCR reads and lists one entry per CDR3 protein. Of hundreds of thousands of distinct CDR3 sequences detected, just under 45% appear once; the ten largest clones hold about 7.7%. Source material: peripheral blood or thyroid tissue (not recorded which). This receptor was obtained from an adult man with Graves' disease, either hyperthyroidism or ophthalmopathy (not recorded which). V usage is TRBV7-2 and J usage is TRBJ1-5; D is uncertain. The CDR3 DNA is TGTGCCAGCAGCCCTCTGGGAGGGAGCGGCAATCAGCTCCAGCATTTT. Its translation: CASSPLGGSGNQLQHF.